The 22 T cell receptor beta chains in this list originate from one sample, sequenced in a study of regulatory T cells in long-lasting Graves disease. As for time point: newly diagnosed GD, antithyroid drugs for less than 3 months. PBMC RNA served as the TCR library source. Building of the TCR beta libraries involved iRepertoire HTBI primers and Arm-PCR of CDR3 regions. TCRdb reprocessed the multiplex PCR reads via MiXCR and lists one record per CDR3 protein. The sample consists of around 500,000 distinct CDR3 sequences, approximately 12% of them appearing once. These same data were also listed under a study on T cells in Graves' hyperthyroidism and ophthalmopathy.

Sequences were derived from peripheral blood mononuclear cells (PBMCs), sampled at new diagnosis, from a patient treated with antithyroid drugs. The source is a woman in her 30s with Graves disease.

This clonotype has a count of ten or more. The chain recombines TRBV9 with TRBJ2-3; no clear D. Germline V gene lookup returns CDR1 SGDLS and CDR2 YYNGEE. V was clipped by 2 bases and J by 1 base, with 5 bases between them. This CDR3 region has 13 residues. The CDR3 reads CASSVSGTDTQYF. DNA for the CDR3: TGTGCCAGCAGCGTTAGTGGCACAGATACGCAGTATTTT.

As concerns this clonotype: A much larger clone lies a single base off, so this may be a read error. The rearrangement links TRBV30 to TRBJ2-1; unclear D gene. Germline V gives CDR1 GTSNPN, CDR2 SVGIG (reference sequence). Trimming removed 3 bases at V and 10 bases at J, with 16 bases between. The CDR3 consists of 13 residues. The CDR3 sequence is CAWRSQASYEQFF. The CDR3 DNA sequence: TGTGCCTGGAGGTCCCAGGCCTCCTACGAGCAGTTCTTC.

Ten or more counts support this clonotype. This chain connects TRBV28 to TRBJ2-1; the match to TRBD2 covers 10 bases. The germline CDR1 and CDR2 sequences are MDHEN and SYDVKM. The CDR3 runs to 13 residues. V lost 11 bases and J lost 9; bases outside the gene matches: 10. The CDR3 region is CAGMGLASGEQFF. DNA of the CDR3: TGTGCCGGCATGGGACTAGCGAGCGGTGAGCAGTTCTTC.

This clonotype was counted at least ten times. CDR3 bases: TGTGCCAGCAGTTTGCACAGTATCACCGGGGAGCTGTTTTTT. It is translated as CASSLHSITGELFF. V is TRBV28 and J is TRBJ2-2, with D unresolved. The CDR3 has 14 residues. Between the trimmed V and J ends, which lost 3 bases and 4 bases, there was a span of 9 bases. Germline V lookup: CDR1 MDHEN, CDR2 SYDVKM.

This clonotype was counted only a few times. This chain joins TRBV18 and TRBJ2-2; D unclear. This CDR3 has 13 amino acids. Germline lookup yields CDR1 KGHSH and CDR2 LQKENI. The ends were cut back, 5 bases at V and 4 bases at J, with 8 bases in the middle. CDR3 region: CASSSNPTGELFF. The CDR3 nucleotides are TGTGCCAGCTCATCCAACCCCACCGGGGAGCTGTTTTTT.

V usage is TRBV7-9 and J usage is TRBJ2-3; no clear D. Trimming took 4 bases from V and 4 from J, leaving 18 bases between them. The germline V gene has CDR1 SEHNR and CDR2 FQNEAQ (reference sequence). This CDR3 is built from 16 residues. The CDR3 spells CASSSKDPRGADTQYF. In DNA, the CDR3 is TGTGCCAGCAGCTCGAAGGACCCACGTGGCGCAGATACGCAGTATTTT. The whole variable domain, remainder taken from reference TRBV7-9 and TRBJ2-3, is DTGVSQNPRHKITKRGQNVTFRCDPISEHNRLYWYRQTLGQGPEFLTYFQNEAQLEKSRLLSDRFSAERPKGSFSTLEIQRTEQGDSAMYLCASSSKDPRGADTQYFGPGTRLTVL.

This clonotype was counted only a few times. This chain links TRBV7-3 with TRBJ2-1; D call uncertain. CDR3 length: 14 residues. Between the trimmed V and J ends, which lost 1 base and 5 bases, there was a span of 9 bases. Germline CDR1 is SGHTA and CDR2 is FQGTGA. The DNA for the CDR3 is TGTGCCAGCAGCTTAATCGGTGGTCACAATGAGCAGTTCTTC. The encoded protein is CASSLIGGHNEQFF.

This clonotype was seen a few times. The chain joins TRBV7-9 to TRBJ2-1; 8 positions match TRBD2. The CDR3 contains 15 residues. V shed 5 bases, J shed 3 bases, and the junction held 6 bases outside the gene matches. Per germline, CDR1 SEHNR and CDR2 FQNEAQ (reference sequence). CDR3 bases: TGTGCCAGCAGCCTTCCGGGACTAGACTACAATGAGCAGTTCTTC. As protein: CASSLPGLDYNEQFF.

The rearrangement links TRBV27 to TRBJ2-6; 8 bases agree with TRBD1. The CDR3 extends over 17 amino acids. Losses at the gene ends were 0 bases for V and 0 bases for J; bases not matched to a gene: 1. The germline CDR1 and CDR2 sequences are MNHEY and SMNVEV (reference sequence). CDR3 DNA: TGTGCCAGCAGTTTATCGACAGGGGACTCTGGGGCCAACGTCCTGACTTTC. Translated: CASSLSTGDSGANVLTF. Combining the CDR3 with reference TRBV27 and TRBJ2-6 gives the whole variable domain EAQVTQNPRYLITVTGKKLTVTCSQNMNHEYMSWYRQDPGLGLRQIYYSMNVEVTDKGDVPEGYKVSRKEKRNFPLILESPSPNQTSLYFCASSLSTGDSGANVLTFGAGSRLTVL.

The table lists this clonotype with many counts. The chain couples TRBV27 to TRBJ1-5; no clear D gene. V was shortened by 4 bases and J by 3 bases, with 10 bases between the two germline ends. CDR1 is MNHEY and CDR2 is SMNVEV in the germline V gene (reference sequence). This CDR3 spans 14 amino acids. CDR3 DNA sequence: TGTGCCAGCAGTTCCCAGGTCTTCAATCAGCCCCAGCATTTT. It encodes CASSSQVFNQPQHF.

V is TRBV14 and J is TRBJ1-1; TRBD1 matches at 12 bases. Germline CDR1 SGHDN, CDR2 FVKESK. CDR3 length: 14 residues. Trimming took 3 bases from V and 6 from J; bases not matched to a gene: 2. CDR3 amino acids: CASSQGTGGAEAFF. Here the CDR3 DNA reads TGTGCCAGCAGCCAGGGGACAGGGGGCGCTGAAGCTTTCTTT. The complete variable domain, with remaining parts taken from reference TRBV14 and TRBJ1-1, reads EAGVTQFPSHSVIEKGQTVTLRCDPISGHDNLYWYRRVMGKEIKFLLHFVKESKQDESGMPNNRFLAERTGGTYSTLKVQPAELEDSGVYFCASSQGTGGAEAFFGQGTRLTVV.

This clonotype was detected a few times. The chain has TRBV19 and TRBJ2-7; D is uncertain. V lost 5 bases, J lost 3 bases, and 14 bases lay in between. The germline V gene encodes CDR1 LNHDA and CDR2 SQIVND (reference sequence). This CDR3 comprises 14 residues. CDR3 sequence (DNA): TGTGCCAGTAGTGAAATAGCCACCCTCTACGAGCAGTACTTC. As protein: CASSEIATLYEQYF.

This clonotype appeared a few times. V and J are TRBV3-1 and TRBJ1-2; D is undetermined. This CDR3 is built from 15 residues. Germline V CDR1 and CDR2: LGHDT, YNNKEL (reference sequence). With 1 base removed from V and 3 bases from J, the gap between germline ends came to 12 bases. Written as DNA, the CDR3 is TGTGCCAGCAGCCAAGTCTCCAACGACTACTATGGCTACACCTTC. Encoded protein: CASSQVSNDYYGYTF.

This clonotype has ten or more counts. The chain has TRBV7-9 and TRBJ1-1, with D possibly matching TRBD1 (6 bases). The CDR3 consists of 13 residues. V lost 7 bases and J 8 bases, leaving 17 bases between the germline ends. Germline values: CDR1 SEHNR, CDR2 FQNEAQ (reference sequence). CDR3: CASTPSQRGEAFF. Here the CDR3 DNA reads TGTGCCAGCACCCCAAGTCAGAGGGGGGAAGCTTTCTTT.

The CDR3 region has the DNA TGTGCCACCCTAGCGGGATCCACAGATACGCAGTATTTT. This sequence encodes CATLAGSTDTQYF. The chain recombines TRBV27 with TRBJ2-3; 9 bases agree with TRBD2. V lost 10 bases to trimming and J lost 2 bases; unmatched junction nucleotides: 4. CDR1 is MNHEY, CDR2 SMNVEV, per germline (reference sequence). This CDR3 region has 13 residues.

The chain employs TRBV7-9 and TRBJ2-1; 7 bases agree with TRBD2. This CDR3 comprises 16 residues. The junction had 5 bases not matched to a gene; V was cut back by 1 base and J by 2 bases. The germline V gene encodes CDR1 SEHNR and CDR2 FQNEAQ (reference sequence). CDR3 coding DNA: TGTGCCAGCAGCTTAGGGGGGGGTACCCCCTACAATGAGCAGTTCTTC. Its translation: CASSLGGGTPYNEQFF. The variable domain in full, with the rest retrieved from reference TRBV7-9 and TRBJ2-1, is DTGVSQNPRHKITKRGQNVTFRCDPISEHNRLYWYRQTLGQGPEFLTYFQNEAQLEKSRLLSDRFSAERPKGSFSTLEIQRTEQGDSAMYLCASSLGGGTPYNEQFFGPGTRLTVL.

CDR3 residues: CASSFPSSGRYHTGELFF. CDR3 coding DNA: TGTGCCAGCAGTTTCCCCTCTAGCGGGAGATATCACACCGGGGAGCTGTTTTTT. V is TRBV28 and J is TRBJ2-2, with 10 bases aligning to TRBD2. The CDR3 totals 18 residues. Germline CDR1 MDHEN, CDR2 SYDVKM. V gave up 3 bases and J gave up 3 bases; unmatched junction bases: 10.

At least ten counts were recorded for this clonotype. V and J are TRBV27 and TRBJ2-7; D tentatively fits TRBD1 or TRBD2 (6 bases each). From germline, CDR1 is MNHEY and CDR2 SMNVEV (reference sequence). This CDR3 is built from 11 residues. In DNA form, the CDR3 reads TGTGCTTCGGGGGCCACCTACGAGCAGTACTTC. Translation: CASGATYEQYF.

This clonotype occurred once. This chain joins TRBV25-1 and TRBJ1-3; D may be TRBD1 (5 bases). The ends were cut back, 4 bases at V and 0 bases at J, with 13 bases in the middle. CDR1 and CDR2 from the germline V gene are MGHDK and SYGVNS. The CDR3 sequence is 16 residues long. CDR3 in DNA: TGTGCCAGCAGTGCAATGGGACTGCCCTCTGGAAACACCATATATTTT. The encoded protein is CASSAMGLPSGNTIYF.

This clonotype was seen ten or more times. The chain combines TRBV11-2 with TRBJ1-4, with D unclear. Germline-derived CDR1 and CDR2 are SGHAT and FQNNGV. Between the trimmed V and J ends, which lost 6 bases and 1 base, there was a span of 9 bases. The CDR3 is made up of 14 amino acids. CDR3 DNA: TGTGCCAGCAGGACAAAGGGAACTAATGAAAAACTGTTTTTT. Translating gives CASRTKGTNEKLFF.

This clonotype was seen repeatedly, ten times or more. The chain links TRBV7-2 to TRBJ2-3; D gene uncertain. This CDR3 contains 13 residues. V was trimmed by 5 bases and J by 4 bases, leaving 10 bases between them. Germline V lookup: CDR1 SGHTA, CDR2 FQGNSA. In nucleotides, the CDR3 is TGTGCCAGCAGCCCGCGGTACTCAGATACGCAGTATTTT. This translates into CASSPRYSDTQYF.

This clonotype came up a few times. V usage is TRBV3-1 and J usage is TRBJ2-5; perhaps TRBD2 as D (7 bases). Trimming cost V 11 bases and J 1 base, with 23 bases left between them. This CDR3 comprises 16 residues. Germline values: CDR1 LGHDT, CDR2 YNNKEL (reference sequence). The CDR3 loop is CAPPNLRGPSQETQYF. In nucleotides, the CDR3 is TGTGCCCCTCCCAACCTGCGGGGGCCCTCCCAAGAGACCCAGTACTTC.